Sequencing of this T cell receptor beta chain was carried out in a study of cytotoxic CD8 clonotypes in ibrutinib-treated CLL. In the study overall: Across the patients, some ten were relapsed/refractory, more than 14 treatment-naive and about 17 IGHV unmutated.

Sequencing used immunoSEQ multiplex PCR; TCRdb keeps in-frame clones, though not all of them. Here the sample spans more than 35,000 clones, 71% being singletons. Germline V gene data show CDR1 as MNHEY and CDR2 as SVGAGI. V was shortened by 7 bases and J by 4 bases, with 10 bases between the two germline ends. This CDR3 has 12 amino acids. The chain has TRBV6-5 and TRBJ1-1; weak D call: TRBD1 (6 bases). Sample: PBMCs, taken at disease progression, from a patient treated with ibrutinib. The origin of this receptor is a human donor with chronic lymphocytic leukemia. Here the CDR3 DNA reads TGTGCCAGCAACTCACAGGGCACTGAAGCTTTCTTT. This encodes CASNSQGTEAFF.